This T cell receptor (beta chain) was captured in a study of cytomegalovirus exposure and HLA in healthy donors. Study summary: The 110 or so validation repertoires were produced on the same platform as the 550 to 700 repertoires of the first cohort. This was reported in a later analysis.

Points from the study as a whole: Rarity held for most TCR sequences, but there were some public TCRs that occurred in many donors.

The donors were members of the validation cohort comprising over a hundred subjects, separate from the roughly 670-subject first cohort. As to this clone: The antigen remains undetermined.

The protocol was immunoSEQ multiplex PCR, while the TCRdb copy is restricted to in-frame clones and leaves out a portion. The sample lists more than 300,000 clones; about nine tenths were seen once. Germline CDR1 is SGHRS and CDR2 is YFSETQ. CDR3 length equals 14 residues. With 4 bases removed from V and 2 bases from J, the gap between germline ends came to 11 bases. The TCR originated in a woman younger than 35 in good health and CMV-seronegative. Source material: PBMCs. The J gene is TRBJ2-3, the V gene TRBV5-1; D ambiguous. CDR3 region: CASSPSPNTDTQYF. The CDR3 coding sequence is TGCGCCAGCAGCCCGAGCCCCAACACAGATACGCAGTATTTT.